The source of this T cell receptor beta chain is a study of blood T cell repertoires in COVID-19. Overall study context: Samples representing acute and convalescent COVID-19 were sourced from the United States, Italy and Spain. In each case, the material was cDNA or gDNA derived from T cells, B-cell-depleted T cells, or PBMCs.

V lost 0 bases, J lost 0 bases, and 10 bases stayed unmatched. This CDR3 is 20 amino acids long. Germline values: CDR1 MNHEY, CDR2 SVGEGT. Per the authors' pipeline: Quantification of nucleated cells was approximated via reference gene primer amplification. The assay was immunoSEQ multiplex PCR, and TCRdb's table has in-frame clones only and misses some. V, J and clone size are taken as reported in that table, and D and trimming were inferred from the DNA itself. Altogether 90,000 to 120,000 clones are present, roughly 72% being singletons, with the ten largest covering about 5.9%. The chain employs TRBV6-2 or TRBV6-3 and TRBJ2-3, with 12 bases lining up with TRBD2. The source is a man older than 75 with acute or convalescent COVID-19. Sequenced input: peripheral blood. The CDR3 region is CASSYSKGLAGPGSTDTQYF. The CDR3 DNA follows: TGTGCCAGCAGTTACTCGAAAGGACTAGCGGGACCCGGTAGCACAGATACGCAGTATTTT.